The 26 T cell receptor beta chains given below trace back to one sample, sequenced in a study of PD-L1 blockade in urothelial cancer. As to time point: peripheral blood 6 weeks after treatment start. TCRdb keeps only in-frame clones here, not all; method: immunoSEQ multiplex PCR. The sample holds approximately 40,000 clones, about 86% seen once. The source was PBMCs, collected around atezolizumab (anti-PD-L1) treatment. The receptor source for this set is a man aged 60-69 years with urothelial cancer.

This chain connects TRBV5-4 to TRBJ1-2, with a tentative D call TRBD1 (5 bases). The V gene lost 4 bases and the J gene lost 3 bases, with 19 bases spanning the gap. CDR1 and CDR2 (germline): SGHNT, YYREEE (reference sequence). CDR3 length: 16 amino acids. CDR3 nucleotides: TGTGCCAGCAGCCCGGGGGGGGGTTTGGGTTACTATGGCTACACCTTC. This gives the protein CASSPGGGLGYYGYTF.

V gene TRBV5-1 combines with J gene TRBJ2-2; 11 bases are shared with TRBD2. Germline CDR1 is SGHRS and CDR2 is YFSETQ. The CDR3 is made up of 15 amino acids. V shed 9 bases and J 1 base; nucleotides not matched to a gene: 5. The CDR3 region is CATRLAGQNTGELFF. CDR3 in DNA: TGCGCCACTAGACTAGCGGGACAGAACACCGGGGAGCTGTTTTTT.

This sequence joins TRBV5-1 and TRBJ2-7; D may be TRBD1 (6 bases). This CDR3 contains 14 residues. The ends were cut back, 3 bases at V and 5 bases at J, with 15 bases in the middle. Germline CDR1 and CDR2: SGHRS and YFSETQ. The CDR3 is CASSSTGYGHEQYF. CDR3 DNA: TGCGCCAGCAGCTCTACAGGGTACGGTCACGAGCAGTACTTC.

The rearrangement links TRBV19 to TRBJ1-2; weak D call: TRBD1 (6 bases). Trimming pared 6 bases from V and 0 bases from J, leaving 14 bases between. The CDR3 extends over 15 amino acids. Germline V gene lookup returns CDR1 LNHDA and CDR2 SQIVND (reference sequence). The CDR3 is CASRNPQGSNYGYTF. DNA for the CDR3: TGTGCCAGTAGAAACCCACAGGGATCTAACTATGGCTACACCTTC.

The V and J genes are TRBV7-8 and TRBJ1-6; D gene unclear. Between the trimmed V and J ends, which lost 3 bases and 3 bases, there was a span of 6 bases. Germline values: CDR1 SGHVS, CDR2 FQNEAQ. The CDR3 is 14 residues long. This chain's CDR3 is CASSFADYNSPLHF. DNA for the CDR3: TGTGCCAGCAGCTTCGCAGACTATAATTCACCCCTCCACTTT.

The chain has TRBV21-1 and TRBJ1-2; the table's D call TRBD1 went unverified against the DNA. TRBV21-1 is a pseudogene. The CDR3 length is 14 residues. The DNA of the CDR3 is TGTGCCAGCGGTACAGGGGATATCCTACATGGCTACACCTTC. Amino acid sequence: CASGTGDILHGYTF.

This chain links TRBV19 with TRBJ1-6; 7 bases agree with TRBD1. In germline, CDR1 is LNHDA, CDR2 SQIVND (reference sequence). The CDR3 contains 16 residues. The V gene end was trimmed by 0 bases and the J gene end by 6 bases; junction bases not matched to a gene: 5. The CDR3 is CASSIEGAGGNSPLHF. The CDR3 nucleotides are TGTGCCAGTAGTATAGAGGGCGCAGGGGGTAATTCACCCCTCCACTTT.

Here the CDR3 DNA reads TGTGCCAGCAGCCGACAGGGAAACATGAACACTGAAGCTTTCTTT. It codes for CASSRQGNMNTEAFF. The chain recombines TRBV7-2 with TRBJ1-1; 7 bases line up with TRBD1. The CDR3 has 15 residues. Germline assignment: CDR1 SGHTA and CDR2 FQGNSA. V was pared by 5 bases and J by 0 bases, with 6 bases of the junction left unmatched.

This chain joins TRBV14 and TRBJ2-7; D not certain. Per the germline V gene, CDR1 is SGHDN and CDR2 is FVKESK. Deletions cut 1 base from V and 7 bases from J, with 14 bases between. This CDR3 spans 14 amino acids. The CDR3 coding sequence is TGTGCCAGCAGCCAAGGTACTGGGCGCGCAGAGCAGTACTTC. Translated, it gives CASSQGTGRAEQYF.

The V call is TRBV5-1, the J call TRBJ2-5; TRBD1 matches 10 bases. CDR3 length: 14 residues. J gave up 4 bases and V 2 bases, and 2 bases lay outside the gene matches. Germline loops: CDR1 SGHRS, CDR2 YFSETQ. The CDR3 DNA reads as TGCGCCAGCAGCTTAGGACAGGGGGGAGAGACCCAGTACTTC. Residues: CASSLGQGGETQYF.

V and J are TRBV5-6 and TRBJ2-1; D unclear. Germline V CDR1 and CDR2: SGHDT, YYEEEE. V lost 5 bases, J lost 5 bases, and 5 bases lay in between. This CDR3 contains 11 residues. Written as DNA, the CDR3 is TGTGCCAGCAGTCGGGACAATGAGCAGTTCTTC. As protein: CASSRDNEQFF.

This clone was detected once. This chain links TRBV27 with TRBJ1-2; perhaps TRBD1 as D (5 bases). The CDR3 is made up of 14 amino acids. Trimming removed 2 bases from V and 4 bases from J, with 11 bases in between. Germline V lookup: CDR1 MNHEY, CDR2 SMNVEV (reference sequence). The CDR3 here is CASSLKSGGYGYTF. The DNA for the CDR3 is TGTGCCAGCAGTTTAAAATCGGGGGGCTATGGCTACACCTTC.

The V and J genes are TRBV5-6 and TRBJ1-2, with 9 bases lining up with TRBD1. Germline-derived CDR1 and CDR2 are SGHDT and YYEEEE. J was trimmed by 7 bases and V by 1 base; bases with no gene match: 5. The CDR3 loop spans 14 amino acids. CDR3 region: CASSLRDRVIGYTF. DNA for the CDR3: TGTGCCAGCAGCTTGAGGGACAGGGTAATTGGCTACACCTTC.

The chain has TRBV2 and TRBJ2-7; 8 bases are shared with TRBD1. This CDR3 contains 15 residues. Germline V CDR1 and CDR2: SNHLY, FYNNEI. V lost 5 bases to trimming and J lost 3 bases; unmatched junction nucleotides: 9. Here the CDR3 reads CASSHTGGESYEQYF. The CDR3 DNA reads as TGTGCCAGCAGTCACACAGGGGGTGAGAGCTACGAGCAGTACTTC.

A few counts support this clone. The gene calls are TRBV7-2 and TRBJ1-5; tentative D call: TRBD1 (6 bases). The CDR3 totals 13 residues. Germline CDR1 SGHTA, CDR2 FQGNSA. V lost 5 bases, J lost 7 bases, and 12 bases lay in between. The CDR3 loop is CASSADRSQPQHF. CDR3 in DNA: TGTGCCAGCAGCGCCGACAGGTCCCAGCCCCAGCATTTT.

The genes are TRBV5-1 and TRBJ2-3, with 7 bases matching TRBD2. Germline V gene sequence: CDR1 SGHRS, CDR2 YFSETQ. The ends lost 1 base at V and 1 base at J; junction bases unmatched: 3. This CDR3 has 15 residues. CDR3 bases: TGCGCCAGCAGCTTGTCTAGCGGAGGCACAGATACGCAGTATTTT. Its translation: CASSLSSGGTDTQYF.

The chain combines TRBV29-1 with TRBJ2-3; D is unclear. CDR1 and CDR2 from the germline V gene are SQVTM and ANQGSEA. The CDR3 totals 13 residues. Trimming shortened V by 4 bases and J by 4 bases, and 12 bases separated the two germline ends. The CDR3 protein is CSVGPTLADTQYF. As DNA, the CDR3 is TGCAGCGTTGGCCCCACTCTAGCAGATACGCAGTATTTT.

The chain combines TRBV6-1 with TRBJ1-5, with TRBD1 matching 9 bases. Trimming at V came to 5 bases and at J to 4 bases, leaving 6 bases not matched to a gene. The CDR3 extends over 15 amino acids. CDR1 and CDR2 (germline): MNHNS, SASEGT. The CDR3 nucleotides read TGTGCCAGCAGTAAGACAGGGGGAATGAATCAGCCCCAGCATTTT. Translating it yields CASSKTGGMNQPQHF.

The chain uses TRBV5-1 and TRBJ2-1; 13 nucleotides line up with TRBD2. Trimming took 4 bases from V and 14 from J; bases not matched to a gene: 6. Germline V gene sequence: CDR1 SGHRS, CDR2 YFSETQ. This CDR3 is 13 amino acids long. The DNA for the CDR3 is TGCGCCAGCAGCACCTGGACTAGCGGGAGAGAGTTCTTC. Protein: CASSTWTSGREFF.

J is TRBJ1-3 and V is TRBV6-1; D is undetermined. This CDR3 region has 15 residues. Trimming pared 5 bases from V and 2 bases from J, leaving 13 bases between. Germline CDR1 and CDR2: MNHNS and SASEGT. CDR3 bases: TGTGCCAGCAGTATTGGACTGGGAACTGGAAACACCATATATTTT. Encoded protein: CASSIGLGTGNTIYF.

The chain links TRBV30 to TRBJ2-2; 9 nucleotides align to TRBD2. This CDR3 has 16 amino acids. V was pared by 8 bases and J by 4 bases, with 14 bases of the junction left unmatched. Germline V gives CDR1 GTSNPN, CDR2 SVGIG (reference sequence). DNA for the CDR3: TGTGCCGGAGGGGCTAGCGGGACTTCCCGCACCGGGGAGCTGTTTTTT. This encodes CAGGASGTSRTGELFF. Combining the CDR3 with reference TRBV30 and TRBJ2-2 gives the whole variable domain SQTIHQWPATLVQPVGSPLSLECTVEGTSNPNLYWYRQAAGRGLQLLFYSVGIGQISSEVPQNLSASRPQDRQFILSSKKLLLSDSGFYLCAGGASGTSRTGELFFGEGSRLTVL.

The rearrangement joins TRBV6-5 to TRBJ2-7, with 7 bases identical to TRBD2. The length of the CDR3 is 15 residues. Trimming removed 6 bases from V and 1 base from J; junction bases left unmatched: 9. The germline V gene has CDR1 MNHEY and CDR2 SVGAGI. CDR3 in DNA: TGTGCCAGCAGCGATACTAGCGTAGGATCCTACGAGCAGTACTTC. It translates to CASSDTSVGSYEQYF.

The rearrangement links TRBV27 to TRBJ1-4; 7 positions match TRBD1. This CDR3 has 15 residues. Trimming at V came to 0 bases and at J to 8 bases, leaving 6 bases not matched to a gene. Germline V lookup: CDR1 MNHEY, CDR2 SMNVEV (reference sequence). The chain's CDR3 is CASSLSRQGREKLFF. For the CDR3, the DNA is TGTGCCAGCAGTTTATCCCGACAGGGTCGGGAAAAACTGTTTTTT.

This rearrangement joins TRBV25-1 to TRBJ2-5; TRBD1 matches at 10 bases. Germline CDR1 MGHDK, CDR2 SYGVNS. V lost 5 bases and J lost 4; bases outside the gene matches: 4. The CDR3 spans 14 residues. CDR3 in DNA: TGTGCCAGCAGTAGACAGGGGGCGGGAGAGACCCAGTACTTC. It specifies CASSRQGAGETQYF.

The V gene is TRBV5-6, the J gene TRBJ2-5, with D unclear. Germline V lookup: CDR1 SGHDT, CDR2 YYEEEE. This CDR3 comprises 15 residues. The V gene lost 1 base and the J gene lost 1 base, with 11 bases spanning the gap. The CDR3 DNA reads TGTGCCAGCAGCTTGATTGGCAGTCTCCAAGAGACCCAGTACTTC. Protein product: CASSLIGSLQETQYF.

The sample holds one count of this clone. V usage is TRBV28 and J usage is TRBJ2-6, with TRBD1 matching 9 bases. J was trimmed by 6 bases and V by 5 bases; bases with no gene match: 5. Per the germline V gene, CDR1 is MDHEN and CDR2 is SYDVKM. The CDR3 loop spans 15 amino acids. The CDR3 spells CASSLRDRAANVLTF. CDR3 sequence (DNA): TGTGCCAGCAGTCTTCGGGACAGGGCGGCCAACGTCCTGACTTTC. Full variable domain (remainder filled in from reference TRBV28 and TRBJ2-6): DVKVTQSSRYLVKRTGEKVFLECVQDMDHENMFWYRQDPGLGLRLIYFSYDVKMKEKGDIPEGYSVSREKKERFSLILESASTNQTSMYLCASSLRDRAANVLTFGAGSRLTVL.